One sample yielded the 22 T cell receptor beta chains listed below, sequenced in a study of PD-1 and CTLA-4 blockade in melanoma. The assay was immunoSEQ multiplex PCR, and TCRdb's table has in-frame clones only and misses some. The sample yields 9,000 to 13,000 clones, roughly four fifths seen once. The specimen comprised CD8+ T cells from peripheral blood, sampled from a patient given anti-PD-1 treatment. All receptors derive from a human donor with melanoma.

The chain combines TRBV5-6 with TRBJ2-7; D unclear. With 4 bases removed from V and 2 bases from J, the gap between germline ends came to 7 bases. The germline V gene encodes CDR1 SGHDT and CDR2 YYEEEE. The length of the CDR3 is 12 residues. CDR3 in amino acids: CASSRGAYEQYF. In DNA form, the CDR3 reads TGTGCCAGCAGCCGAGGTGCCTACGAGCAGTACTTC.

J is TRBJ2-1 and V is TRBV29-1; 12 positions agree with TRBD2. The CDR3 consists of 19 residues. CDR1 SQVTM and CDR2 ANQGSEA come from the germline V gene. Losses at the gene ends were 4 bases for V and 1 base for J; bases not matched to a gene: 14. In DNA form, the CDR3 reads TGCAGCGTTGTGCTAGTACCACTAGCGGGAGGCCGTTCCTACAATGAGCAGTTCTTC. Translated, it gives CSVVLVPLAGGRSYNEQFF.

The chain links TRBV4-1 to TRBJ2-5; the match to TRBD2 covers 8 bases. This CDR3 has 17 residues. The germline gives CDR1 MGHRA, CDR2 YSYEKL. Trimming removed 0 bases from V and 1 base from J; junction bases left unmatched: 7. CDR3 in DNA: TGCGCCAGCAGCCAAGAAGCCGGGGGGGGCCCCCAAGAGACCCAGTACTTC. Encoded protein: CASSQEAGGGPQETQYF.

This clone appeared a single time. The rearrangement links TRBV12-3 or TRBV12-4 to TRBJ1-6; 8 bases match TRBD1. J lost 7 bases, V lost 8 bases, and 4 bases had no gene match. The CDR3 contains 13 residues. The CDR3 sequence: CASAYRGNSPLHF. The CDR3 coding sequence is TGTGCCAGCGCATACAGGGGGAATTCACCCCTCCACTTT.

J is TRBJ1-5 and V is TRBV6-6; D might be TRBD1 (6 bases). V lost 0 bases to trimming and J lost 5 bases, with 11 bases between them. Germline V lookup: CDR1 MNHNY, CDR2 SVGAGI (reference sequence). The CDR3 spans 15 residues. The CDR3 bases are TGTGCCAGCAGTTACTCGGCAGGGGAGCATCAGCCCCAGCATTTT. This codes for CASSYSAGEHQPQHF.

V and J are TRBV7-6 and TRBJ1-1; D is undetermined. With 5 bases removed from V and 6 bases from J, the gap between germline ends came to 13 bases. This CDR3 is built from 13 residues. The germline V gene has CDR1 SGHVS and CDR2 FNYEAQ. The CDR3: CASSPPPWAEAFF. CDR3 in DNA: TGTGCCAGCAGCCCGCCCCCTTGGGCTGAAGCTTTCTTT.

CDR3 residues: CASSSVTHYEQYF. The CDR3 bases are TGTGCCAGCAGTTCCGTAACTCACTACGAGCAGTACTTC. The chain is built from TRBV6-2 or TRBV6-3 and TRBJ2-7; no definite D call. V was pared by 4 bases and J by 3 bases, with 10 bases between. The CDR3 has 13 amino acids. Germline V gene sequence: CDR1 MNHEY, CDR2 SVGEGT.

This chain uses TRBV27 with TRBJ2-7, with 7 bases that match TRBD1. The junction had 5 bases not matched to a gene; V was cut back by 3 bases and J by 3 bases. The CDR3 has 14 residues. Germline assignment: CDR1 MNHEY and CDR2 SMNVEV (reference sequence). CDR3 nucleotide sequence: TGTGCCAGCAGTTTGCAGGACAGGCACTACGAGCAGTACTTC. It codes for CASSLQDRHYEQYF.

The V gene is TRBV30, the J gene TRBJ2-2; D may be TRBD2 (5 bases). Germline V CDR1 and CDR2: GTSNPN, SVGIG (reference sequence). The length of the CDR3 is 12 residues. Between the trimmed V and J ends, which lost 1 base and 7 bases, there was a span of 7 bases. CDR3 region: CAWSAGFGELFF. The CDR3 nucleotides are TGTGCCTGGAGTGCGGGGTTCGGGGAGCTGTTTTTT.

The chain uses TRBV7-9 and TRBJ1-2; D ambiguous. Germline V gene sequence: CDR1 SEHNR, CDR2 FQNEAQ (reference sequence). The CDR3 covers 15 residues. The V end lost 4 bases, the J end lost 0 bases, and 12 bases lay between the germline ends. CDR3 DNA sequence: TGTGCCAGCAGCTATATCCCGGTTTCTAACTATGGCTACACCTTC. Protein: CASSYIPVSNYGYTF. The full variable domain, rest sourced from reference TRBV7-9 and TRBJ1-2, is DTGVSQNPRHKITKRGQNVTFRCDPISEHNRLYWYRQTLGQGPEFLTYFQNEAQLEKSRLLSDRFSAERPKGSFSTLEIQRTEQGDSAMYLCASSYIPVSNYGYTFGSGTRLTVV.

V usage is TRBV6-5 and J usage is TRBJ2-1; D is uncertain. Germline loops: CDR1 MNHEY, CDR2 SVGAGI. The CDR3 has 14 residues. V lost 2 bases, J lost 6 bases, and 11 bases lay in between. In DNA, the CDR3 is TGTGCCAGCAGTTACGATGTCAGCCCCAATGAGCAGTTCTTC. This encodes CASSYDVSPNEQFF.

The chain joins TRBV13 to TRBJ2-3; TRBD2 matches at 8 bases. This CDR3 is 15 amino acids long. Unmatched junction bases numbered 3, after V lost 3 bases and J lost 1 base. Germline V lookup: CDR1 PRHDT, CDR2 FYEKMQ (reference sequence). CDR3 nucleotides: TGTGCCAGCAGCTTTAGCGGGGCCGGCACAGATACGCAGTATTTT. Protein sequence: CASSFSGAGTDTQYF.

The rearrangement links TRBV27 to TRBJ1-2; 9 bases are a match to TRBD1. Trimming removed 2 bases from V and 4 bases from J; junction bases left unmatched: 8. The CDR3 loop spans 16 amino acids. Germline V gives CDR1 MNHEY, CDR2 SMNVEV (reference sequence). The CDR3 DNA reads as TGTGCCAGCAGTTTAGTGGGACAGGGACGGACCTATGGCTACACCTTC. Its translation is CASSLVGQGRTYGYTF.

CDR3 in amino acids: CASSTRTSGSYEQYF. The CDR3 DNA is TGTGCCAGCAGCACAAGGACTAGCGGCTCCTACGAGCAGTACTTC. The gene calls are TRBV11-3 and TRBJ2-7; 10 nucleotides line up with TRBD2. The CDR3 has 15 amino acids. The germline CDR1 and CDR2 sequences are SGHNT and YENEEA. Germline trimming cut 5 bases from V and 0 bases from J; bases unmatched to any gene: 4.

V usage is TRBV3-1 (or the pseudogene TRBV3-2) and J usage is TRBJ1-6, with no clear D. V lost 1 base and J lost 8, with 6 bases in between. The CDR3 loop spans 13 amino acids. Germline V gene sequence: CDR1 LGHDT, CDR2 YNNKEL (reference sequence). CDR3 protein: CASSQAEDSPLHF. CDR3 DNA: TGTGCCAGCAGCCAAGCGGAGGATTCACCCCTCCACTTT.

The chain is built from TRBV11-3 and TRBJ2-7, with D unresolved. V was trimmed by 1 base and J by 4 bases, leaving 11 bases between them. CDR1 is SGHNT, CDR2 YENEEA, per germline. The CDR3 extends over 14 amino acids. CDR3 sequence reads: CASSLGPVMYEQYF. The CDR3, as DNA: TGTGCCAGCAGCTTAGGGCCGGTTATGTACGAGCAGTACTTC.

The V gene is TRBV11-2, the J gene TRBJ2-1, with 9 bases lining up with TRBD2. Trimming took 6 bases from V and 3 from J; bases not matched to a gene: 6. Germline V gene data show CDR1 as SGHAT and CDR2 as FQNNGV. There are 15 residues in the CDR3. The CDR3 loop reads CASRTASGVYNEQFF. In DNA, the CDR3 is TGTGCCAGCAGGACGGCTAGCGGGGTCTACAATGAGCAGTTCTTC.

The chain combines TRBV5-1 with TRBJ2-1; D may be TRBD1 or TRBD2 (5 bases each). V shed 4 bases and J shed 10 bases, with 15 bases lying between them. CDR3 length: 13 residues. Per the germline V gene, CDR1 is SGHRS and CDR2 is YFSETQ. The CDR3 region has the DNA TGCGCCAGCAGCCTCCAAGGGACGGAAGAGCAGTTCTTC. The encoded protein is CASSLQGTEEQFF.

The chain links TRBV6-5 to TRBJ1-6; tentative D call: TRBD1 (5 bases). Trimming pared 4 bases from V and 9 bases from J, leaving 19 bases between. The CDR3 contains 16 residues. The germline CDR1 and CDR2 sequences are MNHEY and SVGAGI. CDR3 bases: TGTGCCAGCAGTTTAGGGGACTCTTCACTAGGTTCACCCCTCCACTTT. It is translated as CASSLGDSSLGSPLHF.

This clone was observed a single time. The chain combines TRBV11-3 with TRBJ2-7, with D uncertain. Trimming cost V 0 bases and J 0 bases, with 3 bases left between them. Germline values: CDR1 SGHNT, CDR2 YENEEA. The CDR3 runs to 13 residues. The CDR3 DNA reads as TGTGCCAGCAGCTTAGACCCCTCCTACGAGCAGTACTTC. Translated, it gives CASSLDPSYEQYF.

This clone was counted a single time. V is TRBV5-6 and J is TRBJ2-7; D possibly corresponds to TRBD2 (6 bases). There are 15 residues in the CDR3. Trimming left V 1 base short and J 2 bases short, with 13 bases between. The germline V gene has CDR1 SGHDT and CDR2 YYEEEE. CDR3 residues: CASSLRGRGTYEQYF. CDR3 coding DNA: TGTGCCAGCAGCTTGCGAGGGCGGGGCACCTACGAGCAGTACTTC.

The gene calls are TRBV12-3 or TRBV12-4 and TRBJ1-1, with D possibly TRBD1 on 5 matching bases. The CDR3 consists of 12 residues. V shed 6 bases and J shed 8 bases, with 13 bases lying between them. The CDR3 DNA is TGTGCCAGCAGCCCCGGGGGAGAGGAAGCTTTCTTT. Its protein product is CASSPGGEEAFF.